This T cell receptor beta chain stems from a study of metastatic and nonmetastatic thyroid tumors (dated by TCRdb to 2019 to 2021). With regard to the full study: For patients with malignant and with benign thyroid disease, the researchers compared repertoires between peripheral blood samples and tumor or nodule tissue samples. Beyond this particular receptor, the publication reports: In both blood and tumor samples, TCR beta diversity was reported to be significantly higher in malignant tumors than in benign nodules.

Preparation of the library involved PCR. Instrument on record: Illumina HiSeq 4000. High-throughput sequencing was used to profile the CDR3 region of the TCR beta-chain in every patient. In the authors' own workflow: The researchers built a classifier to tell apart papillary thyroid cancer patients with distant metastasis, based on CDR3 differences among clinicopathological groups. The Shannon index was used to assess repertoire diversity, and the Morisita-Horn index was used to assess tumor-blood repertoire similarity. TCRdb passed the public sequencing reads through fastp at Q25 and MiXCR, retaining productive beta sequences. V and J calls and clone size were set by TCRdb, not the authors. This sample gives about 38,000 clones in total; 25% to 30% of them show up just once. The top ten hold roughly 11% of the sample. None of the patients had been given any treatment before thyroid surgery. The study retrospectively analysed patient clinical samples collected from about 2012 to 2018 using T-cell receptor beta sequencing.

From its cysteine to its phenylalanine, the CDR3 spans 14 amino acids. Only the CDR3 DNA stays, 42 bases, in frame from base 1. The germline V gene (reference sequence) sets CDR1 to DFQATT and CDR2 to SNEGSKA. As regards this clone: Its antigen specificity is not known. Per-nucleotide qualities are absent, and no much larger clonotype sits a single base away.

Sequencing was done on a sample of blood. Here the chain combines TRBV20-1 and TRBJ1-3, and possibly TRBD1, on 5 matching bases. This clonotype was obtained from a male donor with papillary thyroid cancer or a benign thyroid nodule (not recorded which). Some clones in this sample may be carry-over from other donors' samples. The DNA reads TGCAGCACGGCCCGGGGGGGCTCTGGAAACACCATATATTTT. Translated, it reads CSTARGGSGNTIYF.